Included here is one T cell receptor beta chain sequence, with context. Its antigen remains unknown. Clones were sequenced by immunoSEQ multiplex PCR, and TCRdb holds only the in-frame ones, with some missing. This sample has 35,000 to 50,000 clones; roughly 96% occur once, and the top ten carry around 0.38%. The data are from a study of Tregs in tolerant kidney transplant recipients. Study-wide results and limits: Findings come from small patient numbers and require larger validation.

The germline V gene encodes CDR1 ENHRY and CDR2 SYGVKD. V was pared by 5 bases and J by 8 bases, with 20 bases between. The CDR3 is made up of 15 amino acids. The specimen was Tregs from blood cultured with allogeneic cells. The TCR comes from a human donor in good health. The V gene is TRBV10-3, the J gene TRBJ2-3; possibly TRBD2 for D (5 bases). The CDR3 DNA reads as TGTGCCATCAGTCCCTCTGGGTCCGGGGTCGGTACGCAGTATTTT. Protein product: CAISPSGSGVGTQYF.